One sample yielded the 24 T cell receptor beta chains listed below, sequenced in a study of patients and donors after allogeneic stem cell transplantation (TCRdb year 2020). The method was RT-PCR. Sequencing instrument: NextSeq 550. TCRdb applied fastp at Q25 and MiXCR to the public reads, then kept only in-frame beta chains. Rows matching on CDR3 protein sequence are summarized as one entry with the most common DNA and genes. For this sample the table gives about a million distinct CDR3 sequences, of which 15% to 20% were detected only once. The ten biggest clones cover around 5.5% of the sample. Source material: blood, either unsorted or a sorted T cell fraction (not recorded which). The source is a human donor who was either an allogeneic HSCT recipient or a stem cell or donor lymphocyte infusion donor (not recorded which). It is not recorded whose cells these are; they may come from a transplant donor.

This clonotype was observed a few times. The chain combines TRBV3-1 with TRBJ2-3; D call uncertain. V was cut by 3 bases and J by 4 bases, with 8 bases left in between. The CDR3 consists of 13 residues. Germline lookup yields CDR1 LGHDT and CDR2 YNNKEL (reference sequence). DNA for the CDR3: TGTGCCAGCAGCCATAGAGGCCCAGATACGCAGTATTTT. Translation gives CASSHRGPDTQYF.

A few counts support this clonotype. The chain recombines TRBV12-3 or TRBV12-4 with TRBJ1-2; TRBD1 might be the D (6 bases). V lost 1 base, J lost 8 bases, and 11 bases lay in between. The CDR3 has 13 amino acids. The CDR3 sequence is CASSLGGHIGYTF. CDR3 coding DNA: TGTGCCAGCAGTTTAGGGGGGCACATCGGCTACACCTTC.

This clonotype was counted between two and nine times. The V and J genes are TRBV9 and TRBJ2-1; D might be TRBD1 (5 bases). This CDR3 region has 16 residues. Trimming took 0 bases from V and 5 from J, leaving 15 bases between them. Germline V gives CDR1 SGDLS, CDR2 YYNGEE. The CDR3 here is CASSVEPGPLNNEQFF. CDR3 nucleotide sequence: TGTGCCAGCAGCGTAGAACCAGGGCCCTTAAACAATGAGCAGTTCTTC. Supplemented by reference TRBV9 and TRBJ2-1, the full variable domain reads DSGVTQTPKHLITATGQRVTLRCSPRSGDLSVYWYQQSLDQGLQFLIQYYNGEERAKGNILERFSAQQFPDLHSELNLSSLELGDSALYFCASSVEPGPLNNEQFFGPGTRLTVL.

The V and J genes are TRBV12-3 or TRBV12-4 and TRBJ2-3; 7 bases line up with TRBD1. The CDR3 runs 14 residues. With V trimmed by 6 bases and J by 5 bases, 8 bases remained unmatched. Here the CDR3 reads CASRLDRAGDTQYF. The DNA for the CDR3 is TGTGCCAGCAGGCTTGACAGGGCAGGAGATACGCAGTATTTT.

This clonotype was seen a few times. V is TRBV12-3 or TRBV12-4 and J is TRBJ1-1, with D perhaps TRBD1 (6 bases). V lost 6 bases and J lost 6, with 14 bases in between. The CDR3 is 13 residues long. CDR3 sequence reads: CASSPRGFAEAFF. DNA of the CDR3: TGTGCCAGCAGCCCAAGGGGGTTCGCTGAAGCTTTCTTT.

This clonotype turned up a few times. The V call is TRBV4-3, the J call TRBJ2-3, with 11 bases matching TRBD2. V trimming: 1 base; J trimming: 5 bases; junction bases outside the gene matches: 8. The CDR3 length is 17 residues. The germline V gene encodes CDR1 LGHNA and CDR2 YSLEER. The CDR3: CASSQVLAGGLGDTQYF. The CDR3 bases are TGCGCCAGCAGCCAAGTCTTAGCGGGGGGGCTTGGAGATACGCAGTATTTT.

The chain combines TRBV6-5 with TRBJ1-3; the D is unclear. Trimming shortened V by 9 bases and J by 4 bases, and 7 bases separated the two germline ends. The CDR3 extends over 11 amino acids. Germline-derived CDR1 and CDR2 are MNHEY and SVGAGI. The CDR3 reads CASLHGNTIYF. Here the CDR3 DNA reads TGTGCCAGTCTCCACGGAAACACCATATATTTT.

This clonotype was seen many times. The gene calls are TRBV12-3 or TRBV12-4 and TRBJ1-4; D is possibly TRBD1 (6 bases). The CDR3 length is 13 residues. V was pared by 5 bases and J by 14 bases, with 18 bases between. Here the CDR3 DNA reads TGTGCCAGCAGTCCCCCTGCAGGGGTACGGCTGTTTTTT. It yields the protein CASSPPAGVRLFF.

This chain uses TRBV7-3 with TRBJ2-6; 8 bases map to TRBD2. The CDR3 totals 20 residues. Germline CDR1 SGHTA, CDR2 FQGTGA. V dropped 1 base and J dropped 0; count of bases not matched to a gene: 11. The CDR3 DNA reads TGTGCCAGCAGCTTAATTAATCTGGTAGCGGGGCCCTCTGGGGCCAACGTCCTGACTTTC. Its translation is CASSLINLVAGPSGANVLTF.

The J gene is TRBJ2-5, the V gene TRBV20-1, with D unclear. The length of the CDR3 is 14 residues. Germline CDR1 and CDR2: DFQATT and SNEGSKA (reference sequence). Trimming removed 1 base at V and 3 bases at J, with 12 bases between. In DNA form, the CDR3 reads TGCAGTGCTAGAGGGGGTGGGCCAAAAGAGACCCAGTACTTC. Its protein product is CSARGGGPKETQYF.

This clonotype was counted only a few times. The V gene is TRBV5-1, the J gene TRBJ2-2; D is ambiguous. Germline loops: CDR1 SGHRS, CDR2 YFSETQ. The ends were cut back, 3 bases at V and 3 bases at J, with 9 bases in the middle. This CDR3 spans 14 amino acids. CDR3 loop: CASSSSIDTGELFF. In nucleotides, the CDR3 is TGCGCCAGCAGCTCTTCGATAGACACCGGGGAGCTGTTTTTT.

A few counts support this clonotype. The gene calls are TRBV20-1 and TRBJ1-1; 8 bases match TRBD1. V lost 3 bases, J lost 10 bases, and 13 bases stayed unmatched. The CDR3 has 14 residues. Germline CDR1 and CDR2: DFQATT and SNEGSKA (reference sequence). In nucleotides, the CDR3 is TGCAGTGCTAGCGGGGCAGGGGGCGGACTAAGAGCTTTCTTT. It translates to CSASGAGGGLRAFF.

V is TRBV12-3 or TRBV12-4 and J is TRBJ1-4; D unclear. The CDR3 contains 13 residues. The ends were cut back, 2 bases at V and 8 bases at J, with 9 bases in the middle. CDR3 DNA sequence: TGTGCCAGCAGTTTACTTAACGGGGAAAAACTGTTTTTT. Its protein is CASSLLNGEKLFF.

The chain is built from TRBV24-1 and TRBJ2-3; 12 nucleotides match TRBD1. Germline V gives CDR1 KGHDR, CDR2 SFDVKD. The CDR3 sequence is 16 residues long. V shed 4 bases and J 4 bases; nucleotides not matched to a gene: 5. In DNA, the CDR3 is TGTGCCACCAGTGACCCGGGACAGGGGGCGGCAGATACGCAGTATTTT. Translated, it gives CATSDPGQGAADTQYF.

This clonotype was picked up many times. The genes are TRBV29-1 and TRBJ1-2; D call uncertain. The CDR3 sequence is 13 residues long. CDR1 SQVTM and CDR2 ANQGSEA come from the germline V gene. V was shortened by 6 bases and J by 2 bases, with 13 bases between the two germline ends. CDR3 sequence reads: CSVPDRRNYGYTF. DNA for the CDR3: TGCAGCGTCCCCGACCGTAGGAACTATGGCTACACCTTC.

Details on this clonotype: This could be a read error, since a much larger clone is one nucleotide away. For the CDR3, the DNA is TGTGCCAGCACATCCAAGGGGACGAACTACGAGCAGTACTTC. Translated: CASTSKGTNYEQYF. This chain connects TRBV12-3 or TRBV12-4 to TRBJ2-7, with D possibly called TRBD1 or TRBD2 (5 bases each). This CDR3 has 14 residues. Trimming removed 7 bases at V and 3 bases at J, with 16 bases between.

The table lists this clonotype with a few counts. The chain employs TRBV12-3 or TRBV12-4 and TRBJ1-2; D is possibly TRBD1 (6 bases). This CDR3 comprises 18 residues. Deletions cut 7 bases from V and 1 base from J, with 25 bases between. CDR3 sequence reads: CASMGPRGGAFNNYGYTF. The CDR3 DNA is TGTGCCAGCATGGGCCCCCGTGGGGGGGCCTTCAATAACTATGGCTACACCTTC.

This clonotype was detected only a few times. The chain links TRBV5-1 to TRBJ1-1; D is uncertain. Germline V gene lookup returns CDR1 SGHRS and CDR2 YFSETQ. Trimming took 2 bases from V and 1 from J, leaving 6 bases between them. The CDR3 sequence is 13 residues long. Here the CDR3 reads CASSFPSNTEAFF. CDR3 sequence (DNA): TGCGCCAGCAGCTTCCCCTCGAACACTGAAGCTTTCTTT.

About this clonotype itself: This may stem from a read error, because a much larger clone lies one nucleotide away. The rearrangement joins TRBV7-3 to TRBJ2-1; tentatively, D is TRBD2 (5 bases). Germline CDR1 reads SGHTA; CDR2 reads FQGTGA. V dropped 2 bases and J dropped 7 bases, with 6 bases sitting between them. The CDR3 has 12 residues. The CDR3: CASSLPGNEQFF. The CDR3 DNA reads TGTGCCAGCAGCTTACCGGGGAATGAGCAGTTCTTC.

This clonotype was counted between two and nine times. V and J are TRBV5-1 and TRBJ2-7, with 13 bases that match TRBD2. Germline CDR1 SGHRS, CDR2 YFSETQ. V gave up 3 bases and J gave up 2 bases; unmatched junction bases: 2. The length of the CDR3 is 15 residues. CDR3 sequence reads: CASSSTSGRAYEQYF. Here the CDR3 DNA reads TGCGCCAGCAGCTCTACTAGCGGGAGGGCCTACGAGCAGTACTTC.

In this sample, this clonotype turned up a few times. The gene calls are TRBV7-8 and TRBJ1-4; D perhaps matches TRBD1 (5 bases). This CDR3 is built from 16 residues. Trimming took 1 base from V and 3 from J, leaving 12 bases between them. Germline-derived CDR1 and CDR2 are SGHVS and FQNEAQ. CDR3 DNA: TGTGCCAGCAGCTTAGTTGCGGGGGTCCCTAATGAAAAACTGTTTTTT. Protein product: CASSLVAGVPNEKLFF.

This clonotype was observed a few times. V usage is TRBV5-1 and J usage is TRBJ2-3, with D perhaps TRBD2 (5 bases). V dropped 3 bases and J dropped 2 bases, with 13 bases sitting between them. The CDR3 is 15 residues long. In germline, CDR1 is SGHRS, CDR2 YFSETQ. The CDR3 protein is CASSWSGSYTDTQYF. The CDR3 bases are TGCGCCAGCAGCTGGTCGGGATCTTACACAGATACGCAGTATTTT.

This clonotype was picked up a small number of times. CDR3 region: CASSQDHRRGGRNEQFF. DNA of the CDR3: TGCGCCAGCAGCCAAGATCATCGGCGGGGGGGTCGCAATGAGCAGTTCTTC. This sequence joins TRBV4-3 and TRBJ2-1; the match to TRBD2 covers 9 bases. The germline V gene has CDR1 LGHNA and CDR2 YSLEER. Trimming removed 0 bases from V and 6 bases from J; junction bases left unmatched: 9. CDR3 size: 17 residues.

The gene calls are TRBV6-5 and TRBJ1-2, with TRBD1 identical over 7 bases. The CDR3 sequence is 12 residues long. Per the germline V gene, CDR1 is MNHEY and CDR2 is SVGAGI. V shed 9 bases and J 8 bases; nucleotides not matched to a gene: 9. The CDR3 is CASKQGNEGYTF. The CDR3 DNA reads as TGTGCCAGTAAACAGGGGAATGAAGGCTACACCTTC.